These T cell receptor beta chains were read from a single sample in a study of OX40 agonist ivuxolimab in advanced cancers. Sequenced by immunoSEQ multiplex PCR; TCRdb stores in-frame clones only, minus some. Of tens of thousands of clones listed, more than 70% are singletons. The specimen comprised CD4+ or CD8+ T cells sorted from blood, sampled in a trial of the OX40 agonist ivuxolimab. The source is an adult with an advanced solid tumor such as melanoma, head and neck, liver or kidney cancer. The CDR3 runs from the conserved cysteine through the conserved F or W. Each record gives: J gene, V gene, CDR3 protein.

j_gene: TRBJ1-2
v_gene: TRBV9
CDR3aa: CASSVDRNYGYTF

j_gene: TRBJ2-7
v_gene: TRBV19
CDR3aa: CASSIGAGGRAYEQYF

j_gene: TRBJ1-5
v_gene: TRBV7-5
CDR3aa: CARRGVGSNQPQHF

j_gene: TRBJ2-4
v_gene: TRBV6-5
CDR3aa: CASRAGGAKNIQYF

j_gene: TRBJ1-1
v_gene: TRBV4-3
CDR3aa: CASSLRGTEAFF

j_gene: TRBJ2-3
v_gene: TRBV7-9
CDR3aa: CASSLSQGTTDTQYF

j_gene: TRBJ1-6
v_gene: TRBV7-3
CDR3aa: CASSKTGDYNSPLHF

j_gene: TRBJ1-3
v_gene: TRBV2
CDR3aa: CASSSTGALSGNTIYF

j_gene: TRBJ1-6
v_gene: TRBV6-4
CDR3aa: CASSDLAARALLYNSPLHF

j_gene: TRBJ2-1
v_gene: TRBV9
CDR3aa: CASSGLRREGGEQFF

j_gene: TRBJ1-1
v_gene: TRBV4-2
CDR3aa: CASSQDRRFRNTEAFF

j_gene: TRBJ2-2
v_gene: TRBV28
CDR3aa: CASSLLAGGPGPPGELFF

j_gene: TRBJ2-6
v_gene: TRBV2
CDR3aa: CASSVFRDRKISGANVLTF

j_gene: TRBJ1-5
v_gene: TRBV13
CDR3aa: CASSQKSVGGLSNQPQHF

j_gene: TRBJ1-5
v_gene: TRBV7-8
CDR3aa: CASSQGTENSNQPQHF

j_gene: TRBJ2-7
v_gene: TRBV7-2
CDR3aa: CASSSRQETRRSSYEQYF

j_gene: TRBJ2-7
v_gene: TRBV10-3
CDR3aa: CAISEAGRVYYEQYF

j_gene: TRBJ2-2
v_gene: TRBV11-3
CDR3aa: CASSLGPAAGELFF

j_gene: TRBJ2-5
v_gene: TRBV19
CDR3aa: CASATGLQETQYF

j_gene: -
v_gene: TRBV5-6
CDR3aa: CASSSTVSYEQYF

j_gene: TRBJ1-5
v_gene: TRBV15
CDR3aa: CATSRTADSNQPQHF

j_gene: TRBJ2-3
v_gene: TRBV5-4
CDR3aa: CASSLQGTPDTQYF

j_gene: TRBJ2-7
v_gene: TRBV9
CDR3aa: CASSEGQGSAYEQYF

j_gene: TRBJ2-7
v_gene: TRBV30
CDR3aa: CAWEAGSTSYEQYF

j_gene: TRBJ2-7
v_gene: TRBV7-3
CDR3aa: CASRGPGLAGGTYEQYF

j_gene: TRBJ2-1
v_gene: TRBV27
CDR3aa: CASRSTAAEQFF

j_gene: TRBJ2-5
v_gene: TRBV7-2
CDR3aa: CASSQSFGPWETQYF

j_gene: TRBJ2-7
v_gene: TRBV5-1
CDR3aa: CASSLVAGGAYEQYF

j_gene: TRBJ2-5
v_gene: TRBV14
CDR3aa: CASSQDTETQYF

j_gene: TRBJ2-7
v_gene: TRBV2
CDR3aa: CASTGTTYEQYF

j_gene: TRBJ2-5
v_gene: TRBV6-5
CDR3aa: CASSYSLQSETQYF

j_gene: TRBJ1-5
v_gene: TRBV27
CDR3aa: CASSLSGQFNQPQHF

j_gene: TRBJ2-6
v_gene: TRBV9
CDR3aa: CASSTWGTASSGANVLTF

j_gene: TRBJ1-1
v_gene: TRBV18
CDR3aa: CASSPTRGNTEAFF

j_gene: TRBJ2-1
v_gene: TRBV6-5
CDR3aa: CASSSGLPYNEQFF

j_gene: TRBJ1-6
v_gene: TRBV7-6
CDR3aa: CASSLDVDRNSPLHF

j_gene: TRBJ2-7
v_gene: TRBV11-2
CDR3aa: CASSLGTYIHEQYF

j_gene: TRBJ1-2
v_gene: TRBV4-3
CDR3aa: CASSHETGPYYGYTF

j_gene: TRBJ1-1
v_gene: TRBV7-8
CDR3aa: CASSRSGQNEAFF

j_gene: TRBJ1-6
v_gene: TRBV2
CDR3aa: CASLGQAGQALHF

j_gene: TRBJ2-5
v_gene: TRBV5-1
CDR3aa: CASSLIAGSQETQYF

j_gene: TRBJ1-2
v_gene: TRBV4-1
CDR3aa: CASSQEGRQGWGYTF

j_gene: TRBJ2-3
v_gene: TRBV5-4
CDR3aa: CASSLDRGETDTQYF

j_gene: TRBJ2-5
v_gene: TRBV4-1
CDR3aa: CASSSRLAGIQETQYF

j_gene: TRBJ2-3
v_gene: TRBV5-1
CDR3aa: CASSFGRSTDTQYF

j_gene: TRBJ2-5
v_gene: TRBV2
CDR3aa: CATTGQGSGETQYF

j_gene: TRBJ2-1
v_gene: TRBV15
CDR3aa: CATSRDRTRGSGEQFF

j_gene: TRBJ1-1
v_gene: TRBV14
CDR3aa: CASSPKTRGTEAFF

j_gene: -
v_gene: TRBV2
CDR3aa: CSSRLVGEQYF

j_gene: TRBJ2-3
v_gene: TRBV10-3
CDR3aa: CAISVDPLAGGGTDTQYF

j_gene: TRBJ1-2
v_gene: TRBV10-3
CDR3aa: CAISESVNYGYTF

j_gene: TRBJ2-7
v_gene: TRBV11-2
CDR3aa: CASSPPGSYEQYF